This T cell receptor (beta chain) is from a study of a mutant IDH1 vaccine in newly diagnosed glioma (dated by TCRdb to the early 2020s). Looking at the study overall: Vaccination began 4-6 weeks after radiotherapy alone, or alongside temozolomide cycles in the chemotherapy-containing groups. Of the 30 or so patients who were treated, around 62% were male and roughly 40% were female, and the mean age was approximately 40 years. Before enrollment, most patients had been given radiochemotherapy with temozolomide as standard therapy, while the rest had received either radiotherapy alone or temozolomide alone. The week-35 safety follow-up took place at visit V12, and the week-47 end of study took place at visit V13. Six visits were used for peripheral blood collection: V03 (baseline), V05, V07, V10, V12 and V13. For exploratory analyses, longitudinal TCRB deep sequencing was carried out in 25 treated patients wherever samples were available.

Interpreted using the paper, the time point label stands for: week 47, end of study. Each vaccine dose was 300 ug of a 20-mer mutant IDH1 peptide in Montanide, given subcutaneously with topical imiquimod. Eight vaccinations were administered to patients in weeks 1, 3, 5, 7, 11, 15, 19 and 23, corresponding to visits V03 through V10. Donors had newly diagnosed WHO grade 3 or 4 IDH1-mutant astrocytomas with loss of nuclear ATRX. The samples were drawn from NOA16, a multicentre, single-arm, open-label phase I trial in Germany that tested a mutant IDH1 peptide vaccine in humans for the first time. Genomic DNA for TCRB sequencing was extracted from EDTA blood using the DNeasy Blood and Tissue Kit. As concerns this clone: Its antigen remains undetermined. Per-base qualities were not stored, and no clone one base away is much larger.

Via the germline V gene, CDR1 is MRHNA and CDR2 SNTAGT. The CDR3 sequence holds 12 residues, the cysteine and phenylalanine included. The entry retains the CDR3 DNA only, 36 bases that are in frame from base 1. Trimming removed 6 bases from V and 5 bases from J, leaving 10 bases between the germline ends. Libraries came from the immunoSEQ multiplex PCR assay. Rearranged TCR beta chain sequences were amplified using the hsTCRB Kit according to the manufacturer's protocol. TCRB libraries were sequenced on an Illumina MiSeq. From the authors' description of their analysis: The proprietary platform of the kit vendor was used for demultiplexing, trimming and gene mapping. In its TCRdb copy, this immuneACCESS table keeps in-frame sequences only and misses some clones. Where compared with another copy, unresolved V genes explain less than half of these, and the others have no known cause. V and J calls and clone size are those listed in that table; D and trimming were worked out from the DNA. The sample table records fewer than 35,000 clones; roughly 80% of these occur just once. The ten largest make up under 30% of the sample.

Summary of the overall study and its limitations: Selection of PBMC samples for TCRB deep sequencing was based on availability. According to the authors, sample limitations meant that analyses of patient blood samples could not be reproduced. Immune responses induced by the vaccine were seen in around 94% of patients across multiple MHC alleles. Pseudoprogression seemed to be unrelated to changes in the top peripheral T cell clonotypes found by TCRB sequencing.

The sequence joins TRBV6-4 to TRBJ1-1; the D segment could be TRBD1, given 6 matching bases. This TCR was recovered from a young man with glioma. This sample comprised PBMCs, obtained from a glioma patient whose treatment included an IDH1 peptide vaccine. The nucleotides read TGTGCCAGCAGGACAGGAGGGACTGAAGCTTTCTTT. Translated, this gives CASRTGGTEAFF.